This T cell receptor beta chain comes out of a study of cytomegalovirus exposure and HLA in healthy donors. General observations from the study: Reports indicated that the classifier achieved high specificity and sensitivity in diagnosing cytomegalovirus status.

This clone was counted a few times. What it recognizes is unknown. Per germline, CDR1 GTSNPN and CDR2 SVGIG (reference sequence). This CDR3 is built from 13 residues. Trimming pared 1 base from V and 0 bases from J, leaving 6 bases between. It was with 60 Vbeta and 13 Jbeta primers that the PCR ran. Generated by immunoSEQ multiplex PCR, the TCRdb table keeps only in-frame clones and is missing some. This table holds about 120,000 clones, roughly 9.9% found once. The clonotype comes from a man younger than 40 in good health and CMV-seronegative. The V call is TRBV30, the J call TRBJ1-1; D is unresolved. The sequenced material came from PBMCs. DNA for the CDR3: TGTGCCTGGAGTGCCGAGATGAACACTGAAGCTTTCTTT. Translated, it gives CAWSAEMNTEAFF. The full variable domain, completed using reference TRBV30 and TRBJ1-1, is SQTIHQWPATLVQPVGSPLSLECTVEGTSNPNLYWYRQAAGRGLQLLFYSVGIGQISSEVPQNLSASRPQDRQFILSSKKLLLSDSGFYLCAWSAEMNTEAFFGQGTRLTVV.